The present TCR beta chain was sequenced within a study of read filtering for tumor transcriptome and immune sequencing. Findings of the study overall: Dropping single-read clonotypes raised IR-seq and RNA-seq shared-clonotype correlation. IR-seq captured clonotypes deeper and more reliably than RNA-seq.

This library used roughly 400 ng RNA and molecular barcoded adaptors spanning alpha/delta and beta/gamma chains. Using its own MiXCR run on the reads, TCRdb lists one record per CDR3 protein. The sample lists roughly 56,000 distinct CDR3 sequences, 15% to 25% occurring once. This clonotype was found many times. Its antigen is undetermined. Sampling of bone marrow took place during active disease in every patient. Losses at the gene ends were 4 bases for V and 8 bases for J; bases not matched to a gene: 2. CDR1 is MNHEY and CDR2 is SVGAGI in the germline V gene. CDR3 length: 12 residues. What was sequenced was a population of CD138-negative cells sorted from bone marrow. The chain carries TRBV6-5 and TRBJ2-1; 7 bases line up with TRBD2. The clonotype was recovered from a donor older than 35 with multiple myeloma. CDR3 nucleotide sequence: TGTGCCAGCAGTTCGGGACTATATGAGCAGTTCTTC. It encodes CASSSGLYEQFF.